The 21 T cell receptor beta chains below come from one sample, sequenced in a study of CD8+ T cells in alopecia areata. As to treatment: oral pan-JAK inhibitor, 5-10 mg twice daily. cDNA reverse transcribed from extracted RNA served as the sequencing template. Here immunoSEQ multiplex PCR was the method, and the copy in TCRdb shows in-frame clones only, minus some. This table has 110,000 to 150,000 clones, around half appearing once. Sequenced material: CD8+ T cells sorted from blood, taken at week 4, from a patient treated with tofacitinib. Receptor source: a human donor with alopecia areata.

V is TRBV7-9 and J is TRBJ2-7, with D possibly matching TRBD1 (6 bases). The length of the CDR3 is 12 residues. Germline values: CDR1 SEHNR, CDR2 FQNEAQ (reference sequence). With 5 bases removed from V and 4 bases from J, the gap between germline ends came to 9 bases. The chain's CDR3 is CASSRGGYEQYF. As DNA, the CDR3 is TGTGCCAGCAGCCGAGGGGGTTACGAGCAGTACTTC.

This clone was detected only a few times. The chain joins TRBV7-9 to TRBJ1-2, with 9 bases aligning to TRBD1. The CDR3 totals 15 residues. In germline, CDR1 is SEHNR, CDR2 FQNEAQ (reference sequence). V was pared by 3 bases and J by 3 bases, with 5 bases of the junction left unmatched. CDR3 sequence (DNA): TGTGCCAGCAGCTTTACCGGGGACAGGGACTATGGCTACACCTTC. The encoded protein is CASSFTGDRDYGYTF.

This clone was detected many times. The genes are TRBV9 and TRBJ2-3, with a weak D call TRBD1 (7 bases). The CDR3 covers 15 residues. Germline V gene data show CDR1 as SGDLS and CDR2 as YYNGEE. V lost 1 base, J lost 6 bases, and 15 bases lay in between. CDR3 protein: CASSVHQGGLDTQYF. CDR3 nucleotide sequence: TGTGCCAGCAGCGTACATCAGGGGGGCCTCGATACGCAGTATTTT.

This clone was counted a few times. The rearrangement links TRBV4-1 to TRBJ2-1; 8 nucleotides match TRBD1. V was pared by 4 bases and J by 7 bases, with 12 bases of the junction left unmatched. CDR1 is MGHRA and CDR2 is YSYEKL in the germline V gene. The CDR3 runs 16 residues. This chain's CDR3 is CASSLRSSDRVNEQFF. The CDR3 DNA reads as TGCGCCAGCAGCCTTCGGTCCTCGGACAGGGTTAATGAGCAGTTCTTC.

This clone was observed once. The J gene is TRBJ2-1, the V gene TRBV27; TRBD2 agrees at 12 bases. CDR3 length: 16 amino acids. From germline, CDR1 is MNHEY and CDR2 SMNVEV (reference sequence). The ends lost 5 bases at V and 8 bases at J; junction bases unmatched: 10. The CDR3 bases are TGTGCCAGCAGTCCCACCCTAGCGGGGGGGCTGGATGAGCAGTTCTTC. The encoded protein is CASSPTLAGGLDEQFF.

This sequence joins TRBV7-6 and TRBJ2-5; unclear D gene. Germline V gives CDR1 SGHVS, CDR2 FNYEAQ. The ends were cut back, 11 bases at V and 5 bases at J, with 12 bases in the middle. The CDR3 contains 11 residues. The CDR3 sequence is CAAGPLETQYF. CDR3 bases: TGTGCCGCCGGCCCCTTGGAGACCCAGTACTTC.

The chain couples TRBV7-6 to TRBJ2-1, with D hard to call. With 0 bases removed from V and 9 bases from J, the gap between germline ends came to 9 bases. Germline V gene lookup returns CDR1 SGHVS and CDR2 FNYEAQ. This CDR3 region has 13 residues. This CDR3 reads CASSLALGVEQFF. In DNA form, the CDR3 reads TGTGCCAGCAGCTTAGCGCTCGGTGTTGAGCAGTTCTTC. The full variable domain, completed using reference TRBV7-6 and TRBJ2-1, is GAGVSQSPRYKVTKRGQDVALRCDPISGHVSLYWYRQALGQGPEFLTYFNYEAQQDKSGLPNDRFSAERPEGSISTLTIQRTEQRDSAMYRCASSLALGVEQFFGPGTRLTVL.

The CDR3 nucleotides read TGTGCCAGCAGTTACTCGGAGAATCGCGAGCAGTACTTC. It codes for CASSYSENREQYF. The chain carries TRBV6-6 and TRBJ2-7; D is uncertain. This CDR3 contains 13 residues. V lost 0 bases and J 6 bases, leaving 9 bases between the germline ends. CDR1 is MNHNY and CDR2 is SVGAGI in the germline V gene (reference sequence).

The rearrangement links TRBV29-1 to TRBJ1-1; no definite D call. Germline CDR1 SQVTM, CDR2 ANQGSEA. Trimming took 7 bases from V and 1 from J, leaving 16 bases between them. The CDR3 runs to 14 residues. As DNA, the CDR3 is TGCAGCGCCAATGATCCAGGCAGGAACACTGAAGCTTTCTTT. Its protein product is CSANDPGRNTEAFF. Full variable domain (remainder filled in from reference TRBV29-1 and TRBJ1-1): SAVISQKPSRDICQRGTSLTIQCQVDSQVTMMFWYRQQPGQSLTLIATANQGSEATYESGFVIDKFPISRPNLTFSTLTVSNMSPEDSSIYLCSANDPGRNTEAFFGQGTRLTVV.

The CDR3 region is CASTKGGGETQYF. CDR3 DNA: TGTGCCAGCACTAAGGGGGGGGGAGAGACCCAGTACTTC. The gene calls are TRBV27 and TRBJ2-5; the D gene is possibly TRBD2 (7 bases). Trimming removed 7 bases at V and 4 bases at J, with 13 bases between. In germline, CDR1 is MNHEY, CDR2 SMNVEV (reference sequence). CDR3 length: 13 residues.

The genes are TRBV29-1 and TRBJ2-2; possibly TRBD1 for D (6 bases). Trimming took off 6 bases at V and 4 bases at J, with 21 bases between the two ends. CDR3 length: 16 residues. Germline CDR1 SQVTM, CDR2 ANQGSEA. CDR3 protein: CSVNTQTGLGTGELFF. CDR3 in DNA: TGCAGCGTCAACACCCAAACAGGGCTCGGCACCGGGGAGCTGTTTTTT.

This chain uses TRBV13 with TRBJ2-5; no clear D. Germline V gives CDR1 PRHDT, CDR2 FYEKMQ (reference sequence). V gave up 5 bases and J gave up 1 base, with 8 bases separating them. The CDR3 extends over 13 amino acids. CDR3 nucleotide sequence: TGTGCCAGCAGCGAAGGTAGCCAAGAGACCCAGTACTTC. Its protein is CASSEGSQETQYF.

This chain uses TRBV29-1 with TRBJ2-1, with a tentative D call TRBD2 (5 bases). The germline V and J ends were trimmed by 6 bases and 4 bases, with 10 bases remaining between them. The germline CDR1 and CDR2 sequences are SQVTM and ANQGSEA. The CDR3 spans 12 residues. The CDR3 region has the DNA TGCAGCGTCCAGACTATTTACAATGAGCAGTTCTTC. Encoded protein: CSVQTIYNEQFF.

On this clone itself: This may come from a read error, since a much larger clone is one base off. J is TRBJ2-3 and V is TRBV4-1; D unresolved. The CDR3 is made up of 12 amino acids. Germline CDR1 MGHRA, CDR2 YSYEKL. The V end was cut by 4 bases, the J end by 5 bases, with 7 bases between. For the CDR3, the DNA is TGCGCCAGCAGCCCCGACCGAGATACGCAGTATTTT. Its protein product is CASSPDRDTQYF.

The rearrangement uses TRBV27 and TRBJ2-5, with D unclear. The CDR3 runs to 13 residues. The V end was cut by 9 bases, the J end by 2 bases, with 13 bases between. Germline assignment: CDR1 MNHEY and CDR2 SMNVEV (reference sequence). The CDR3 here is CASSGLGQETQYF. The CDR3 nucleotides read TGTGCCAGTTCAGGTTTGGGGCAAGAGACCCAGTACTTC.

This chain connects TRBV25-1 to TRBJ1-1; no clear D gene. In germline, CDR1 is MGHDK, CDR2 SYGVNS. The CDR3 runs to 14 residues. Between the trimmed V and J ends, which lost 1 base and 4 bases, there was a span of 10 bases. The CDR3 protein is CASSEFGIGTEAFF. For the CDR3, the DNA is TGTGCCAGCAGTGAATTCGGGATAGGCACTGAAGCTTTCTTT.

This clone was seen a single time. The CDR3 DNA reads as TGTGCCAGCAGCCAAGAACTAGCGGGGGATACGCAGTATTTT. Amino acids: CASSQELAGDTQYF. This chain joins TRBV4-2 and TRBJ2-3; 10 nucleotides line up with TRBD2. Germline CDR1 is LGHNA and CDR2 is YNFKEQ. The CDR3 is made up of 14 amino acids. V shed 0 bases, J shed 6 bases, and the junction held 0 bases outside the gene matches.

The J gene is TRBJ1-1, the V gene TRBV5-1, with D possibly TRBD1 on 5 matching bases. V was shortened by 0 bases and J by 1 base, with 13 bases between the two germline ends. In germline, CDR1 is SGHRS, CDR2 YFSETQ. The CDR3 consists of 16 residues. CDR3 sequence: CASSLAPWQGNTEAFF. The CDR3 nucleotides are TGCGCCAGCAGCTTGGCCCCTTGGCAGGGGAACACTGAAGCTTTCTTT.

V and J are TRBV15 and TRBJ2-5, with 7 bases matching TRBD1. This CDR3 comprises 13 residues. Germline V gives CDR1 LNHNV, CDR2 YYDKDF (reference sequence). V trimming: 5 bases; J trimming: 7 bases; junction bases outside the gene matches: 7. CDR3 DNA: TGTGCCACCAGCTACGACAGGGAAGGGACCCAGTACTTC. As protein: CATSYDREGTQYF.

This clone was picked up a small number of times. The gene calls are TRBV19 and TRBJ1-2; D perhaps matches TRBD1 (6 bases). Germline assignment: CDR1 LNHDA and CDR2 SQIVND (reference sequence). Trimming took 6 bases from V and 8 from J, leaving 10 bases between them. CDR3 length: 11 residues. The CDR3: CASSTGLGYTF. CDR3 DNA: TGTGCCAGTAGCACAGGGCTCGGCTACACCTTC.

The chain employs TRBV27 and TRBJ2-7; 9 nucleotides line up with TRBD1. J lost 3 bases, V lost 1 base, and 7 bases had no gene match. CDR1 and CDR2 from the germline V gene are MNHEY and SMNVEV (reference sequence). The CDR3 sequence is 16 residues long. CDR3 region: CASSLWGQGEVYEQYF. The CDR3 DNA sequence: TGTGCCAGCAGTTTATGGGGACAGGGAGAGGTCTACGAGCAGTACTTC.